This TCR beta chain was identified in a study of vaccination effects on CD4 cells after COVID-19. Assay used: immunoSEQ multiplex PCR; TCRdb lists only in-frame clones, some missing. The profile shows more than 9,000 clones, roughly 70% of them singletons. Antigen-specific CD4+ T cells were first expanded with viral peptide pools by the ViraFEST assay and only then sequenced. After more than 8 days in culture, the CD4+ T cells were isolated. Testing of the vaccine recipients showed negative nucleocapsid antibodies and no prior SARS-CoV-2 infection. Study results and caveats: Few convalescent patients were included, and no early post-infection timepoints were sampled.

The ends lost 6 bases at V and 0 bases at J; junction bases unmatched: 3. The CDR3 has 15 amino acids. In germline, CDR1 is SEHNR, CDR2 FQNEAQ (reference sequence). Regarding this clone: Its antigen remains unidentified.

The specimen was CD4+ T cells from PBMCs cultured with HCoV-229E spike peptides, collected before COVID-19 vaccination. The clonotype comes from a human donor who received a COVID-19 vaccine. The genes are TRBV7-9 and TRBJ1-3; 9 bases are a match to TRBD1. CDR3 loop: CASSRDRASGNTIYF. In DNA form, the CDR3 reads TGTGCCAGCAGTCGGGACAGGGCCTCTGGAAACACCATATATTTT.